The 17 T cell receptor beta chains given below trace back to one sample, sequenced in a study of Ad26.COV2.S vaccination and SARS-CoV-2 variants. Treatment here: roughly 19 received Ad26.COV2.S at low or high dose, single or two shots; several received placebo; per-sample allocation not given. On day 63 after the first injection, vaccine and placebo recipients gave samples. Some clones are missing from TCRdb's copy, which holds only in-frame ones; the method was immunoSEQ multiplex PCR. The sample lists some 400,000 clones, about 88% seen once, with over 1.5% in the top ten. The specimen was peripheral blood, collected in a trial of Ad26.COV2.S vaccine versus placebo. The receptors were sampled from a person between 18 and 59 years old who received the Ad26.COV2.S COVID-19 vaccine or a placebo.

V usage is TRBV29-1 and J usage is TRBJ1-1; a weak D match, TRBD1 (6 bases). The CDR3 has 13 amino acids. Germline V gene lookup returns CDR1 SQVTM and CDR2 ANQGSEA. Trimming shortened V by 3 bases and J by 4 bases, and 12 bases separated the two germline ends. The CDR3 sequence is CSVESQGGTEAFF. The CDR3 region has the DNA TGCAGCGTTGAGTCACAGGGCGGCACTGAAGCTTTCTTT.

The chain has TRBV5-1 and TRBJ2-1; 10 nucleotides match TRBD2. V shed 1 base, J shed 7 bases, and the junction held 5 bases outside the gene matches. Germline V gives CDR1 SGHRS, CDR2 YFSETQ. CDR3 length: 15 amino acids. The CDR3: CASSLSLAGVNEQFF. The CDR3, as DNA: TGCGCCAGCAGCTTGTCCCTAGCGGGAGTAAATGAGCAGTTCTTC.

The V call is TRBV28, the J call TRBJ2-7; the D gene is possibly TRBD1 (6 bases). V was shortened by 8 bases and J by 0 bases, with 20 bases between the two germline ends. The germline V gene encodes CDR1 MDHEN and CDR2 SYDVKM. The CDR3 spans 16 residues. CDR3 DNA: TGTGCCAGCCGCCCCGGTGCCTGGGACAACTCCTACGAGCAGTACTTC. Encoded protein: CASRPGAWDNSYEQYF. Supplemented by reference TRBV28 and TRBJ2-7, the full variable domain reads DVKVTQSSRYLVKRTGEKVFLECVQDMDHENMFWYRQDPGLGLRLIYFSYDVKMKEKGDIPEGYSVSREKKERFSLILESASTNQTSMYLCASRPGAWDNSYEQYFGPGTRLTVT.

V is TRBV28 and J is TRBJ1-2, with D possibly being TRBD1 (5 bases). This CDR3 has 13 residues. Per germline, CDR1 MDHEN and CDR2 SYDVKM. The ends were cut back, 7 bases at V and 7 bases at J, with 16 bases in the middle. CDR3 in amino acids: CASKVIAGGGYTF. In DNA, the CDR3 is TGTGCCAGCAAAGTTATCGCCGGGGGTGGCTACACCTTC.

This clone has just a few counts. The chain joins TRBV9 to TRBJ1-5, with 8 bases matching TRBD1. Germline trimming cut 0 bases from V and 2 bases from J; bases unmatched to any gene: 10. CDR3 length equals 18 residues. Germline-derived CDR1 and CDR2 are SGDLS and YYNGEE. The CDR3 reads CASSVEDRGGYGNQPQHF. In DNA form, the CDR3 reads TGTGCCAGCAGCGTAGAAGACAGGGGAGGCTATGGCAATCAGCCCCAGCATTTT.

The count of this clone is one. The V call is TRBV5-1, the J call TRBJ2-1; maybe TRBD1 (5 bases). Trimming removed 1 base from V and 0 bases from J, with 8 bases in between. This CDR3 has 15 residues. The germline gives CDR1 SGHRS, CDR2 YFSETQ. CDR3 bases: TGCGCCAGCAGCTTGAATACAGGCTCCTACAATGAGCAGTTCTTC. As protein: CASSLNTGSYNEQFF.

The chain recombines TRBV6-1 with TRBJ2-1; the D gene is possibly TRBD2 (5 bases). The V end was cut by 3 bases, the J end by 15 bases, with 15 bases between. The CDR3 spans 12 residues. In germline, CDR1 is MNHNS, CDR2 SASEGT. CDR3 in amino acids: CASSDPLGVRFF. The CDR3 DNA reads TGTGCCAGCAGTGACCCCCTCGGGGTACGGTTCTTC.

The rearrangement uses TRBV5-1 and TRBJ1-2, with 8 positions matching TRBD1. Trimming took 0 bases from V and 7 from J; bases not matched to a gene: 5. The CDR3 consists of 14 residues. Germline V gene sequence: CDR1 SGHRS, CDR2 YFSETQ. The CDR3: CASSLDRGSSGYTF. CDR3 in DNA: TGCGCCAGCAGCTTGGACAGGGGGTCGAGTGGCTACACCTTC.

The chain uses TRBV18 and TRBJ2-5; D is uncertain. Germline V gene lookup returns CDR1 KGHSH and CDR2 LQKENI. This CDR3 is 13 amino acids long. V was pared by 2 bases and J by 4 bases, with 8 bases between. The CDR3 reads CASSPVVGETQYF. CDR3 DNA: TGTGCCAGCTCACCAGTTGTCGGAGAGACCCAGTACTTC.

The chain links TRBV3-1 (or the pseudogene TRBV3-2) to TRBJ2-5; D not resolved. V was cut by 5 bases and J by 5 bases, with 12 bases left in between. This CDR3 contains 13 residues. Germline CDR1 and CDR2: LGHDT and YNNKEL (reference sequence). The CDR3 here is CASSNSPWETQYF. The CDR3 DNA sequence: TGTGCCAGCAGCAACTCTCCTTGGGAGACCCAGTACTTC.

The chain couples TRBV18 to TRBJ2-7; 10 nucleotides align to TRBD2. CDR3 length: 15 residues. V lost 6 bases and J lost 5; bases outside the gene matches: 10. The V gene's germline CDR1 is KGHSH and CDR2 LQKENI. In nucleotides, the CDR3 is TGTGCCAGCTCCCCGGGACTAGCGTCGTCGGACGAGCAGTACTTC. Protein: CASSPGLASSDEQYF.

This clone was detected once. The chain employs TRBV28 and TRBJ2-7; D ambiguous. Germline values: CDR1 MDHEN, CDR2 SYDVKM. There are 14 residues in the CDR3. The ends were cut back, 2 bases at V and 3 bases at J, with 11 bases in the middle. For the CDR3, the DNA is TGTGCCAGCAGTTTAGGAGCTAGAAACTACGAGCAGTACTTC. It is translated as CASSLGARNYEQYF.

The V call is TRBV12-5, the J call TRBJ2-1, with D possibly TRBD2 on 6 matching bases. V was trimmed by 1 base and J by 0 bases, leaving 13 bases between them. CDR3 length equals 17 residues. Germline V gene sequence: CDR1 LGHNT, CDR2 FRNRAP. The CDR3 region has the DNA TGTGCTAGTGGTTTGGCACGTAGCGGTTACTCCTACAATGAGCAGTTCTTC. It is translated as CASGLARSGYSYNEQFF.

The V gene is TRBV11-2, the J gene TRBJ2-5; no clear D. The CDR3 contains 15 residues. Per germline, CDR1 SGHAT and CDR2 FQNNGV. V lost 7 bases and J 5 bases, leaving 20 bases between the germline ends. The CDR3 region has the DNA TGTGCCAGCACCTTTACACCCTCTCGGATGGAGACCCAGTACTTC. Protein: CASTFTPSRMETQYF.

This chain links TRBV15 with TRBJ2-5; unclear D gene. This CDR3 spans 11 amino acids. The V gene lost 2 bases and the J gene lost 5 bases, with 3 bases spanning the gap. Germline-derived CDR1 and CDR2 are LNHNV and YYDKDF (reference sequence). The DNA for the CDR3 is TGTGCCACCAGCAGATGGGAGACCCAGTACTTC. Residues: CATSRWETQYF.

The rearrangement joins TRBV28 to TRBJ2-5; weak D call: TRBD1 (6 bases). Trimming removed 6 bases from V and 4 bases from J, with 6 bases in between. This CDR3 spans 11 amino acids. Germline loops: CDR1 MDHEN, CDR2 SYDVKM. The DNA for the CDR3 is TGTGCCAGCAGAGGGGGAGAGACCCAGTACTTC. Its translation: CASRGGETQYF. Using reference TRBV28 and TRBJ2-5 for the parts outside the CDR3, the full variable domain is DVKVTQSSRYLVKRTGEKVFLECVQDMDHENMFWYRQDPGLGLRLIYFSYDVKMKEKGDIPEGYSVSREKKERFSLILESASTNQTSMYLCASRGGETQYFGPGTRLLVL.

This chain connects TRBV28 to TRBJ1-1, with D hard to call. Trimming pared 6 bases from V and 8 bases from J, leaving 16 bases between. Per germline, CDR1 MDHEN and CDR2 SYDVKM. The CDR3 is 13 residues long. The DNA of the CDR3 is TGTGCCAGCAGGATGGTTGGGGTGAACGAAGCTTTCTTT. It specifies CASRMVGVNEAFF. Full variable domain (rest looked up from reference TRBV28 and TRBJ1-1): DVKVTQSSRYLVKRTGEKVFLECVQDMDHENMFWYRQDPGLGLRLIYFSYDVKMKEKGDIPEGYSVSREKKERFSLILESASTNQTSMYLCASRMVGVNEAFFGQGTRLTVV.